This TCR beta chain was observed in a study of vaccination and CD4 T cells after COVID-19. Treatment denoted: roughly ten-day PBMC culture with coronavirus spike peptide pools or control peptides (ViraFEST assay). Peptide-pool expansion of antigen-specific T cells preceded TCR sequencing in ViraFEST. Researchers reported culturing approximately 2 million PBMCs per well with approximately 9.1 IU/ml IL-2 and around 9.4 ug/ml peptide pools. In the case of this clonotype: Its cognate antigen is unknown.

This CDR3 is built from 15 residues. V shed 0 bases, J shed 3 bases, and the junction held 5 bases outside the gene matches. Per germline, CDR1 DFQATT and CDR2 SNEGSKA (reference sequence). Oncomine TCR Beta short-read sequencing was applied to DNA from cultured CD4+ T cells. TCRdb reprocessed the PCR reads with MiXCR, giving one entry per CDR3 protein. The sample comprises 10,000 to 15,000 distinct CDR3 sequences, roughly 80% of which are singletons, and 8.1% rests with the top ten. This chain uses TRBV20-1 with TRBJ1-5; 7 positions agree with TRBD1. This sequence was found in a human donor who received a COVID-19 vaccine. Sequenced material: CD4+ T cells from blood, cultured in vitro, taken after SARS-CoV-2 vaccination. The CDR3, as DNA: TGCAGTGCTAGAGATCCCAGGGGGAACAATCAGCCCCAGCATTTT. It translates to CSARDPRGNNQPQHF.